These 12 T cell receptor beta chains were sequenced from one sample in a study of shared T cell receptors in the human thymus. Measured with immunoSEQ multiplex PCR; TCRdb has only the in-frame clones, and not every one. Of hundreds of thousands of clones detected, around 87% appear once; the ten largest clones hold under 0.01%. This sample was shared with a second study, whose subject was human thymus T cells.

Material: thymocytes. All receptors derive from a boy under two years old with a congenital heart defect.

V is TRBV15 and J is TRBJ1-5, with 7 bases that match TRBD1. CDR3 length equals 21 residues. With 0 bases clipped from V and 0 bases from J, the junction kept 17 bases outside the gene matches. CDR1 and CDR2 from the germline V gene are LNHNV and YYDKDF (reference sequence). Here the CDR3 reads CATSRDSRQGLLLYSNQPQHF. The CDR3 nucleotides are TGTGCCACCAGCAGAGATAGTCGACAGGGCCTCCTACTCTATAGCAATCAGCCCCAGCATTTT. Full variable domain (rest looked up from reference TRBV15 and TRBJ1-5): DAMVIQNPRYQVTQFGKPVTLSCSQTLNHNVMYWYQQKSSQAPKLLFHYYDKDFNNEADTPDNFQSRRPNTSFCFLDIRSPGLGDTAMYLCATSRDSRQGLLLYSNQPQHFGDGTRLSIL.

The chain couples TRBV27 to TRBJ1-1, with 7 positions matching TRBD1. V lost 5 bases and J lost 1; bases outside the gene matches: 7. The germline V gene encodes CDR1 MNHEY and CDR2 SMNVEV (reference sequence). The CDR3 loop spans 15 amino acids. Written as DNA, the CDR3 is TGTGCCAGCAGTCCTGTAGGGGGCAGGAACACTGAAGCTTTCTTT. Its protein product is CASSPVGGRNTEAFF.

This clone was picked up one time. This chain connects TRBV2 to TRBJ2-5; 7 positions match TRBD2. Germline CDR1 and CDR2: SNHLY and FYNNEI. There are 16 residues in the CDR3. V lost 3 bases to trimming and J lost 3 bases; unmatched junction nucleotides: 10. CDR3 DNA sequence: TGTGCCAGCAGTGAGCAGCTCGGGCTAGCGGAAGAGACCCAGTACTTC. Translation: CASSEQLGLAEETQYF.

The chain combines TRBV6-5 with TRBJ2-2, with D tentatively TRBD2 (5 bases). V was clipped by 2 bases and J by 1 base, with 11 bases between them. Germline-derived CDR1 and CDR2 are MNHEY and SVGAGI. This CDR3 region has 16 residues. CDR3 in DNA: TGTGCCAGCAGTTACAACAGAGAGGGGAACACCGGGGAGCTGTTTTTT. It translates to CASSYNREGNTGELFF.

This chain links TRBV2 with TRBJ2-3, with D tentatively TRBD2 (6 bases). Trimming cost V 7 bases and J 2 bases, with 13 bases left between them. CDR3 length equals 14 residues. Germline V gives CDR1 SNHLY, CDR2 FYNNEI. Here the CDR3 reads CASIGGDNTDTQYF. In DNA, the CDR3 is TGTGCCAGCATCGGGGGAGATAACACAGATACGCAGTATTTT.

This clone was picked up one time. This chain links TRBV4-2 with TRBJ2-2; TRBD1 matches at 9 bases. CDR1 and CDR2 (germline): LGHNA, YNFKEQ. CDR3 length: 17 amino acids. After removal of 3 bases from V and 1 base from J, the junction contained 6 bases not matched to a gene. The CDR3 loop reads CASSHDRGRLNTGELFF. DNA for the CDR3: TGTGCCAGCAGCCATGACAGGGGGAGACTGAACACCGGGGAGCTGTTTTTT.

The chain links TRBV28 to TRBJ1-4; maybe TRBD1 (6 bases). V dropped 3 bases and J dropped 0 bases, with 8 bases sitting between them. CDR3 length: 15 amino acids. Germline V gives CDR1 MDHEN, CDR2 SYDVKM. CDR3 DNA: TGTGCCAGCAGTTTTAGACAGGCAACTAATGAAAAACTGTTTTTT. This encodes CASSFRQATNEKLFF.

The chain is built from TRBV6-5 and TRBJ2-3; 13 bases are a match to TRBD2. The CDR3 contains 15 residues. Per the germline V gene, CDR1 is MNHEY and CDR2 is SVGAGI. Trimming took 2 bases from V and 9 from J; bases not matched to a gene: 5. This CDR3 is CASSYDPTSGRTQYF. The CDR3 bases are TGTGCCAGCAGTTACGATCCGACTAGCGGGAGGACGCAGTATTTT.

Concerning this clone itself: Other DNA sequences of this sample code for an identical CDR3. The chain combines TRBV6-1 with TRBJ2-1; 9 nucleotides match TRBD1. The J segment lost 8 bases and the V segment lost 1 base, leaving 6 bases of the junction unmatched. The CDR3 runs to 15 residues. Germline V gene sequence: CDR1 MNHNS, CDR2 SASEGT. Written as DNA, the CDR3 is TGTGCCAGCAGTGAAGGGACAGGGGAGATAGATGAGCAGTTCTTC. This translates into CASSEGTGEIDEQFF.

CDR3 nucleotides: TGTGCCAGCACGCTGGGGAGGGACAGGGGGCGTCGGGGAGAGACCCAGTACTTC. It encodes CASTLGRDRGRRGETQYF. The rearrangement joins TRBV28 to TRBJ2-5; 12 positions match TRBD1. The V gene's germline CDR1 is MDHEN and CDR2 SYDVKM. J was trimmed by 4 bases and V by 7 bases; bases with no gene match: 16. The CDR3 is made up of 18 amino acids. The full variable domain, rest sourced from reference TRBV28 and TRBJ2-5, is DVKVTQSSRYLVKRTGEKVFLECVQDMDHENMFWYRQDPGLGLRLIYFSYDVKMKEKGDIPEGYSVSREKKERFSLILESASTNQTSMYLCASTLGRDRGRRGETQYFGPGTRLLVL.

This clone was counted once. CDR3 DNA sequence: TGTGCCTGGAGTCGGACTAGCGGGGGATACAATGAGCAGTTCTTC. Protein: CAWSRTSGGYNEQFF. The J gene is TRBJ2-1, the V gene TRBV30, with TRBD2 identical over 13 bases. Per the germline V gene, CDR1 is GTSNPN and CDR2 is SVGIG (reference sequence). With 2 bases clipped from V and 4 bases from J, the junction kept 2 bases outside the gene matches. CDR3 length: 15 residues.

The chain's CDR3 is CASSSKIAGGDNEQFF. CDR3 bases: TGTGCCAGCAGCTCCAAAATAGCGGGAGGGGACAATGAGCAGTTCTTC. This sequence joins TRBV11-2 and TRBJ2-1; 11 bases are shared with TRBD2. The CDR3 consists of 16 residues. The J segment lost 5 bases and the V segment lost 4 bases, leaving 7 bases of the junction unmatched. Germline CDR1 reads SGHAT; CDR2 reads FQNNGV.